These 2 T cell receptor beta chains originate from one sample sequenced in a study of beta chain features in type 1 diabetes. Investigators reverse transcribed all isolated RNA, so they sequenced expressed TCRB transcripts. The method was immunoSEQ multiplex PCR; TCRdb's version includes in-frame clones alone and lacks a portion of them. The sample shows hundreds of thousands of clones, roughly 10% of them seen only once. The sequencing sample was made of naive CD4+ T cells from blood. These receptors originate from a woman aged 18-30 years in good health.

The V and J genes are TRBV5-1 and TRBJ2-3; D assignment may be TRBD1 or TRBD2 (5 bases each). Germline V gene data show CDR1 as SGHRS and CDR2 as YFSETQ. This CDR3 comprises 13 residues. V was cut by 2 bases and J by 6 bases, with 10 bases left in between. Written as DNA, the CDR3 is TGCGCCAGCAGCTTTGTGGGGGACGATACGCAGTATTTT. This gives the protein CASSFVGDDTQYF.

The chain joins TRBV18 to TRBJ2-7, with 7 bases lining up with TRBD1. Per germline, CDR1 KGHSH and CDR2 LQKENI. V was clipped by 3 bases and J by 6 bases; unmatched bases: 5. This CDR3 is built from 13 residues. The CDR3 DNA reads as TGTGCCAGCTCACCGTCCCGGGACAGCGAGCAGTACGTC. It is translated as CASSPSRDSEQYV.